The 8 T cell receptor beta chains in this list originate from one sample, sequenced in a study of blood T cell repertoires in COVID-19. Clones were sequenced by immunoSEQ multiplex PCR, and TCRdb holds only the in-frame ones, with some missing. The table lists 250,000 to 300,000 clones, roughly 91% of them singletons. Sample: PBMCs or T cells enriched from blood (not recorded which). The receptors derive from a woman aged 40 to 49 with acute COVID-19.

The J gene is TRBJ1-1, the V gene TRBV5-5, with D unresolved. V lost 3 bases and J lost 0, with 6 bases in between. Germline V gene data show CDR1 as SGHKS and CDR2 as YYEKEE (reference sequence). CDR3 length: 13 amino acids. The CDR3 DNA sequence: TGTGCCAGCAGCTCAGTCATGAACACTGAAGCTTTCTTT. It is translated as CASSSVMNTEAFF.

The gene calls are TRBV10-3 and TRBJ2-5; tentatively, D is TRBD2 (6 bases). Germline loops: CDR1 ENHRY, CDR2 SYGVKD. The CDR3 totals 19 residues. V lost 2 bases and J lost 2, with 24 bases in between. The CDR3 sequence is CAISETPGTGGVYQETQYF. In DNA form, the CDR3 reads TGTGCCATCAGTGAGACTCCGGGGACCGGGGGTGTATATCAAGAGACCCAGTACTTC.

J is TRBJ2-5 and V is TRBV3-1 (or the pseudogene TRBV3-2); a possible D gene is TRBD2 (7 bases). The CDR3 is 14 amino acids. Germline lookup yields CDR1 LGHDT and CDR2 YNNKEL (reference sequence). V lost 3 bases, J lost 5 bases, and 13 bases lay in between. The DNA of the CDR3 is TGTGCCAGCAGCCACAGCGGGACAAGGGAGACCCAGTACTTC. Translation: CASSHSGTRETQYF.

The chain has TRBV3-1 (or the pseudogene TRBV3-2) and TRBJ2-7; 7 bases align to TRBD2. The J segment lost 5 bases and the V segment lost 2 bases, leaving 6 bases of the junction unmatched. This CDR3 is 14 amino acids long. Germline V lookup: CDR1 LGHDT, CDR2 YNNKEL (reference sequence). The CDR3 loop reads CASSQTRLANEQYF. CDR3 bases: TGTGCCAGCAGCCAAACTCGACTAGCTAACGAGCAGTACTTC.

The V and J genes are TRBV7-8 and TRBJ1-2, with a weak D call TRBD1 (5 bases). The CDR3 spans 18 residues. Germline V lookup: CDR1 SGHVS, CDR2 FQNEAQ. Trimming left V 5 bases short and J 4 bases short, with 26 bases between. The CDR3 here is CASSEQTTRDSAFYGYTF. The CDR3 bases are TGTGCCAGCAGCGAACAGACTACCCGGGACTCCGCTTTCTATGGCTACACCTTC.

V gene TRBV10-1 combines with J gene TRBJ1-1; 7 bases line up with TRBD1. Germline CDR1 reads WNHNN; CDR2 reads SYGVQD (reference sequence). This CDR3 contains 15 residues. V gave up 7 bases and J gave up 1 base; unmatched junction bases: 9. CDR3 nucleotide sequence: TGCGCCAGCACTCTGGACAGGACAACGAACACTGAAGCTTTCTTT. Translation: CASTLDRTTNTEAFF.

The chain carries TRBV5-8 and TRBJ2-3; perhaps TRBD2 as D (6 bases). Trimming removed 0 bases at V and 0 bases at J, with 8 bases between. CDR3 length: 15 amino acids. Germline CDR1 is SGHTS and CDR2 is YDEGEE. CDR3 in DNA: TGTGCCAGCAGCTTGGGCGGGACTAGCACAGATACGCAGTATTTT. This translates into CASSLGGTSTDTQYF.

This clone came up once. The rearrangement links TRBV6-6 to TRBJ1-6; D is uncertain. The germline V and J ends were trimmed by 3 bases and 5 bases, with 5 bases remaining between them. The V gene's germline CDR1 is MNHNY and CDR2 SVGAGI (reference sequence). The CDR3 spans 13 residues. CDR3 in amino acids: CASSYQDNSPLHF. CDR3 sequence (DNA): TGTGCCAGCAGTTATCAGGATAATTCACCCCTCCACTTT.